Below, 25 T cell receptor beta chains from the same sample are listed, as sequenced in a study of blood T cell repertoires in COVID-19. The protocol was immunoSEQ multiplex PCR, while the TCRdb copy is restricted to in-frame clones and leaves out a portion. The sample includes 200,000 to 250,000 clones, 85% to 90% of them seen just once. Source material: peripheral blood. Source of these receptors: a man aged 25 to 40 with COVID-19, enrolled during active disease.

The chain combines TRBV7-9 with TRBJ2-7; D is possibly TRBD1 (5 bases). V was clipped by 3 bases and J by 0 bases, with 9 bases between them. Germline-derived CDR1 and CDR2 are SEHNR and FQNEAQ (reference sequence). The CDR3 is 14 residues long. The CDR3 sequence is CASSLGLHSYEQYF. CDR3 bases: TGTGCCAGCAGCTTGGGGCTTCACTCCTACGAGCAGTACTTC.

The rearrangement uses TRBV24-1 and TRBJ2-2, with 7 positions matching TRBD1. The V segment lost 4 bases and the J segment 3 bases; nucleotides outside the gene matches: 4. The CDR3 length is 15 residues. The germline V gene has CDR1 KGHDR and CDR2 SFDVKD. The CDR3 region is CATSESQGYTGELFF. The DNA for the CDR3 is TGTGCCACCAGTGAGTCACAGGGGTACACCGGGGAGCTGTTTTTT.

This rearrangement joins TRBV5-4 to TRBJ1-2; 7 bases match TRBD1. From germline, CDR1 is SGHNT and CDR2 YYREEE (reference sequence). V shed 3 bases and J 4 bases; nucleotides not matched to a gene: 12. The CDR3 spans 16 residues. CDR3 loop: CASSSDRRTAGYGYTF. CDR3 in DNA: TGTGCCAGCAGCTCGGACAGGCGGACGGCTGGCTATGGCTACACCTTC.

J is TRBJ2-5 and V is TRBV27; 7 nucleotides agree with TRBD1. Germline V lookup: CDR1 MNHEY, CDR2 SMNVEV (reference sequence). This CDR3 contains 14 residues. V gave up 5 bases and J gave up 6 bases; unmatched junction bases: 9. The CDR3 DNA reads as TGTGCCAGCAGTGAGACAGGGTTGTTAAAGACCCAGTACTTC. Amino acid sequence: CASSETGLLKTQYF.

This clone was seen once. The rearrangement joins TRBV5-4 to TRBJ1-2, with 7 bases that match TRBD1. The V and J ends lost 0 bases and 7 bases, in that order; junction bases with no gene match: 6. Germline V CDR1 and CDR2: SGHNT, YYREEE (reference sequence). The CDR3 contains 14 residues. CDR3 DNA sequence: TGTGCCAGCAGCTTGGAAGGGGGCGCCGGTGGCTACACCTTC. Its translation is CASSLEGGAGGYTF. The full variable domain, with the rest looked up from reference TRBV5-4 and TRBJ1-2, is ETGVTQSPTHLIKTRGQQVTLRCSSQSGHNTVSWYQQALGQGPQFIFQYYREEENGRGNFPPRFSGLQFPNYSSELNVNALELDDSALYLCASSLEGGAGGYTFGSGTRLTVV.

The chain joins TRBV4-2 to TRBJ1-2; possibly TRBD1 for D (5 bases). The germline gives CDR1 LGHNA, CDR2 YNFKEQ. Trimming removed 3 bases from V and 3 bases from J, with 17 bases in between. The CDR3 is made up of 16 amino acids. DNA for the CDR3: TGTGCCAGCAGCCAGGACATCGAACACCTCGACTATGGCTACACCTTC. Translation gives CASSQDIEHLDYGYTF.

This sequence joins TRBV9 and TRBJ1-1; 8 bases align to TRBD1. The CDR3 has 19 amino acids. CDR1 and CDR2 from the germline V gene are SGDLS and YYNGEE. V lost 0 bases and J lost 6; bases outside the gene matches: 19. The CDR3 protein is CASSVADTGTGTARAEAFF. Written as DNA, the CDR3 is TGTGCCAGCAGCGTAGCAGACACCGGGACAGGTACAGCAAGAGCTGAAGCTTTCTTT.

The chain couples TRBV5-5 to TRBJ1-3; 8 nucleotides match TRBD1. Germline CDR1 SGHKS, CDR2 YYEKEE (reference sequence). J lost 0 bases, V lost 0 bases, and 5 bases had no gene match. The CDR3 is 17 amino acids. CDR3 sequence reads: CASSLAATGASGNTIYF. CDR3 nucleotides: TGTGCCAGCAGCTTGGCCGCGACAGGGGCCTCTGGAAACACCATATATTTT.

V usage is TRBV2 and J usage is TRBJ1-5, with 7 nucleotides matching TRBD1. From germline, CDR1 is SNHLY and CDR2 FYNNEI. After removal of 4 bases from V and 3 bases from J, the junction contained 6 bases not matched to a gene. The CDR3 loop spans 15 amino acids. CDR3: CASSAGQTINQPQHF. In DNA, the CDR3 is TGTGCCAGCAGTGCGGGACAGACCATCAATCAGCCCCAGCATTTT.

This chain uses TRBV24-1 with TRBJ2-7, with D perhaps TRBD1 (6 bases). V was clipped by 6 bases and J by 7 bases, with 18 bases between them. The CDR3 loop spans 14 amino acids. The V gene's germline CDR1 is KGHDR and CDR2 SFDVKD. The CDR3 DNA follows: TGTGCCACCAGTACAGGGTCCCCTCCGTGGGAGCAGTACTTC. Encoded protein: CATSTGSPPWEQYF.

This chain links TRBV7-9 with TRBJ2-7, with TRBD1 matching 9 bases. Germline loops: CDR1 SEHNR, CDR2 FQNEAQ (reference sequence). V lost 4 bases to trimming and J lost 7 bases; unmatched junction nucleotides: 8. The CDR3 runs 14 residues. CDR3 amino acids: CASSWGTGFEEQYF. The CDR3 DNA reads TGTGCCAGCAGCTGGGGGACAGGGTTTGAGGAGCAGTACTTC. Supplemented by reference TRBV7-9 and TRBJ2-7, the full variable domain reads DTGVSQNPRHKITKRGQNVTFRCDPISEHNRLYWYRQTLGQGPEFLTYFQNEAQLEKSRLLSDRFSAERPKGSFSTLEIQRTEQGDSAMYLCASSWGTGFEEQYFGPGTRLTVT.

The chain couples TRBV3-1 (or the pseudogene TRBV3-2) to TRBJ1-2; D unclear. V was pared by 1 base and J by 2 bases, with 14 bases between. CDR3 size: 16 residues. The germline V gene has CDR1 LGHDT and CDR2 YNNKEL (reference sequence). The CDR3 nucleotides are TGTGCCAGCAGCCAAGTGAGAGGTGGTGGCAACTATGGCTACACCTTC. Translation: CASSQVRGGGNYGYTF.

The CDR3 region is CASSQVVVPNSPLHF. As DNA, the CDR3 is TGTGCCAGCAGCCAAGTTGTAGTCCCAAATTCACCCCTCCACTTT. This sequence joins TRBV3-1 (or the pseudogene TRBV3-2) and TRBJ1-6; D call uncertain. The CDR3 is 15 residues long. Germline CDR1 is LGHDT and CDR2 is YNNKEL (reference sequence). V lost 1 base and J lost 7, with 11 bases in between.

The V and J genes are TRBV19 and TRBJ1-2; D is uncertain. V shed 10 bases and J shed 4 bases, with 19 bases lying between them. The CDR3 is 14 amino acids. Per germline, CDR1 LNHDA and CDR2 SQIVND (reference sequence). As DNA, the CDR3 is TGTGCCACCCTAAATCTAGGCGGAGTCTATGGCTACACCTTC. Translated, it gives CATLNLGGVYGYTF.

The chain couples TRBV4-2 to TRBJ1-4, with 7 bases fitting TRBD1. The ends lost 1 base at V and 3 bases at J; junction bases unmatched: 17. This CDR3 spans 20 amino acids. Germline loops: CDR1 LGHNA, CDR2 YNFKEQ. The CDR3 reads CASSQVSWGTALASNEKLFF. CDR3 DNA: TGTGCCAGCAGCCAAGTATCTTGGGGGACAGCACTAGCTTCTAATGAAAAACTGTTTTTT.

V is TRBV6-1 and J is TRBJ2-4; D is perhaps TRBD1 (6 bases). Trimming pared 2 bases from V and 11 bases from J, leaving 16 bases between. Germline values: CDR1 MNHNS, CDR2 SASEGT. The CDR3 is 14 amino acids. CDR3 amino acids: CASSESGTPNFQYF. The CDR3, as DNA: TGTGCCAGCAGTGAATCCGGGACACCGAATTTTCAGTACTTC.

V is TRBV2 and J is TRBJ1-5; D unclear. Germline lookup yields CDR1 SNHLY and CDR2 FYNNEI. The CDR3 extends over 14 amino acids. Between the trimmed V and J ends, which lost 6 bases and 0 bases, there was a span of 9 bases. The CDR3 reads CASRPTVSNQPQHF. The CDR3 DNA reads TGTGCCAGCAGACCCACGGTTAGCAATCAGCCCCAGCATTTT.

The gene calls are TRBV18 and TRBJ1-1; the D gene is possibly TRBD1 (5 bases). V was cut by 4 bases and J by 1 base, with 16 bases left in between. Germline V gene data show CDR1 as KGHSH and CDR2 as LQKENI. This CDR3 has 16 residues. Written as DNA, the CDR3 is TGTGCCAGCTCACAGTCCCGGACGGGGGGGAACACTGAAGCTTTCTTT. Its protein is CASSQSRTGGNTEAFF. The entire variable domain, with the rest obtained from reference TRBV18 and TRBJ1-1, is as follows: NAGVMQNPRHLVRRRGQEARLRCSPMKGHSHVYWYRQLPEEGLKFMVYLQKENIIDESGMPKERFSAEFPKEGPSILRIQQVVRGDSAAYFCASSQSRTGGNTEAFFGQGTRLTVV.

This sequence joins TRBV9 and TRBJ2-2, with D possibly matching TRBD2 (5 bases). Germline V lookup: CDR1 SGDLS, CDR2 YYNGEE. The CDR3 is 15 residues long. V gave up 4 bases and J gave up 3 bases, with 13 bases separating them. In nucleotides, the CDR3 is TGTGCCAGCAGCCCTAGGTCAGCGGACACCGGGGAGCTGTTTTTT. It is translated as CASSPRSADTGELFF.

The rearrangement links TRBV5-4 to TRBJ2-2; TRBD2 matches at 7 bases. The CDR3 loop spans 15 amino acids. CDR1 and CDR2 (germline): SGHNT, YYREEE (reference sequence). Germline trimming cut 3 bases from V and 6 bases from J; bases unmatched to any gene: 8. This chain's CDR3 is CASSSFGTNPGELFF. The CDR3, as DNA: TGTGCCAGCAGCTCATTCGGGACTAACCCCGGGGAGCTGTTTTTT. Using reference TRBV5-4 and TRBJ2-2 for the parts outside the CDR3, the full variable domain is ETGVTQSPTHLIKTRGQQVTLRCSSQSGHNTVSWYQQALGQGPQFIFQYYREEENGRGNFPPRFSGLQFPNYSSELNVNALELDDSALYLCASSSFGTNPGELFFGEGSRLTVL.

The V and J genes are TRBV7-2 and TRBJ1-6; 8 positions match TRBD1. Trimming took 7 bases from V and 11 from J; bases not matched to a gene: 16. Per the germline V gene, CDR1 is SGHTA and CDR2 is FQGNSA. This CDR3 spans 16 amino acids. The CDR3 bases are TGTGCCAGCACCGTGGACAGGGCCCCTCACTTCGCACCCCTCCACTTT. It yields the protein CASTVDRAPHFAPLHF.

The chain has TRBV6-1 and TRBJ1-1; D gene uncertain. The V gene lost 0 bases and the J gene lost 4 bases, with 12 bases spanning the gap. The CDR3 has 15 amino acids. CDR1 is MNHNS, CDR2 SASEGT, per germline. CDR3 sequence: CASSEAVARFTEAFF. CDR3 sequence (DNA): TGTGCCAGCAGTGAAGCTGTTGCCCGGTTCACTGAAGCTTTCTTT.

The chain carries TRBV5-1 and TRBJ2-1, with D perhaps TRBD1 (6 bases). The length of the CDR3 is 15 residues. The V end was cut by 0 bases, the J end by 10 bases, with 17 bases between. The germline V gene encodes CDR1 SGHRS and CDR2 YFSETQ. CDR3 nucleotides: TGCGCCAGCAGCTTGGAGTTCACTAGTGGGGGCGAGCAGTTCTTC. Translating it yields CASSLEFTSGGEQFF.

This chain connects TRBV10-3 to TRBJ1-4; 7 nucleotides line up with TRBD1. This CDR3 has 14 residues. The germline V gene has CDR1 ENHRY and CDR2 SYGVKD. The ends lost 6 bases at V and 5 bases at J; junction bases unmatched: 6. The CDR3 sequence is CAISRGDRNEKLFF. The CDR3 DNA reads TGTGCCATCAGCAGGGGGGACAGAAATGAAAAACTGTTTTTT.

This chain uses TRBV29-1 with TRBJ2-5; 7 nucleotides line up with TRBD1. V gave up 7 bases and J gave up 7 bases; unmatched junction bases: 9. The CDR3 runs 12 residues. CDR1 and CDR2 (germline): SQVTM, ANQGSEA. The CDR3 nucleotides read TGCAGCGCCCGACAGGGCTTAGGGACCCAGTACTTC. This gives the protein CSARQGLGTQYF.